One and the same sample provided the 29 T cell receptor beta chains below, sequenced in a study of T cell responses to AZD1222 COVID-19 vaccine. This table comes from immunoSEQ multiplex PCR, and its TCRdb copy is limited to in-frame clones, with some not included. Here the sample spans 95,000 to 150,000 clones, around 86% being singletons. Material: peripheral blood, obtained on day 0 of AZD1222 vaccination. All receptors derive from an adult in good health.

The chain is built from TRBV11-3 and TRBJ2-1; D unresolved. V was pared by 5 bases and J by 9 bases, with 14 bases between. CDR1 SGHNT and CDR2 YENEEA come from the germline V gene. This CDR3 is 13 amino acids long. The CDR3 sequence is CASSLGTISEQFF. The CDR3 region has the DNA TGTGCCAGCAGCCTTGGAACGATCAGTGAGCAGTTCTTC.

The chain links TRBV13 to TRBJ1-1, with D perhaps matching TRBD1 (5 bases). Trimming stripped 7 bases from V and 7 bases from J, with 22 bases between. This CDR3 spans 15 amino acids. Germline CDR1 PRHDT, CDR2 FYEKMQ (reference sequence). The chain's CDR3 is CASTLGGQGPFEAFF. As DNA, the CDR3 is TGTGCCAGCACCCTGGGTGGGCAGGGTCCCTTTGAAGCTTTCTTT. Full variable domain (outside the CDR3, taken from reference TRBV13 and TRBJ1-1): AAGVIQSPRHLIKEKRETATLKCYPIPRHDTVYWYQQGPGQDPQFLISFYEKMQSDKGSIPDRFSAQQFSDYHSELNMSSLELGDSALYFCASTLGGQGPFEAFFGQGTRLTVV.

CDR3 in amino acids: CASNPIRAGTGELFF. As DNA, the CDR3 is TGTGCCAGTAACCCCATCAGGGCGGGCACCGGGGAGCTGTTTTTT. The V and J genes are TRBV19 and TRBJ2-2; D could derive from TRBD1 or TRBD2 (5 bases each). The germline CDR1 and CDR2 sequences are LNHDA and SQIVND (reference sequence). V was pared by 7 bases and J by 4 bases, with 16 bases between. The length of the CDR3 is 15 residues.

This clone has just one count. This CDR3 is CASSLVSGAKTQYF. The DNA for the CDR3 is TGTGCCAGCAGCTTGGTTAGCGGGGCGAAGACCCAGTACTTC. The rearrangement links TRBV5-6 to TRBJ2-5; TRBD2 matches 8 bases. After removal of 0 bases from V and 6 bases from J, the junction contained 4 bases not matched to a gene. The CDR3 spans 14 residues. The germline CDR1 and CDR2 sequences are SGHDT and YYEEEE.

This clone has just one count. The V call is TRBV1, the J call TRBJ1-5. TRBV1 counts as a pseudogene. The CDR3 totals 17 residues. As DNA, the CDR3 is TGCACCAGCAGCCAAGAGGGGGTCCCGCCAGGGAATCAGCCCCAGCATTTT. This codes for CTSSQEGVPPGNQPQHF.

The V call is TRBV4-3, the J call TRBJ1-2; the D is unclear. The germline gives CDR1 LGHNA, CDR2 YSLEER. The CDR3 length is 16 residues. Trimming stripped 1 base from V and 2 bases from J, with 14 bases between. CDR3 sequence (DNA): TGCGCCAGCAGCCAAGCTGGCTCACAAGGGAACTATGGCTACACCTTC. This sequence encodes CASSQAGSQGNYGYTF.

This chain links TRBV5-5 with TRBJ2-7, with TRBD2 as a possible D gene (5 bases). Trimming stripped 0 bases from V and 3 bases from J, with 16 bases between. The germline gives CDR1 SGHKS, CDR2 YYEKEE (reference sequence). CDR3 length: 16 amino acids. CDR3 loop: CASSLALRQEDYEQYF. The CDR3 nucleotides are TGTGCCAGCAGCTTGGCTTTGAGGCAGGAGGACTACGAGCAGTACTTC. Full variable domain (rest looked up from reference TRBV5-5 and TRBJ2-7): DAGVTQSPTHLIKTRGQQVTLRCSPISGHKSVSWYQQVLGQGPQFIFQYYEKEERGRGNFPDRFSARQFPNYSSELNVNALLLGDSALYLCASSLALRQEDYEQYFGPGTRLTVT.

This clone was found once. The chain is built from TRBV5-4 and TRBJ2-1; unclear D gene. Germline V lookup: CDR1 SGHNT, CDR2 YYREEE (reference sequence). The CDR3 covers 13 residues. V lost 1 base and J 5 bases, leaving 7 bases between the germline ends. The CDR3 region is CASSLIDDNEQFF. CDR3 in DNA: TGTGCCAGCAGCTTGATCGACGACAATGAGCAGTTCTTC.

The chain joins TRBV6-2 or TRBV6-3 to TRBJ1-5, with D maybe TRBD1 (6 bases). Germline values: CDR1 MNHEY, CDR2 SVGEGT. Trimming left V 3 bases short and J 2 bases short, with 8 bases between. The CDR3 has 14 amino acids. CDR3 bases: TGTGCCAGCAGTTATTCAGGGGGCAATCAGCCCCAGCATTTT. Translating gives CASSYSGGNQPQHF.

This chain joins TRBV11-2 and TRBJ2-2; D unclear. Germline values: CDR1 SGHAT, CDR2 FQNNGV. V was clipped by 1 base and J by 5 bases, with 17 bases between them. CDR3 length equals 17 residues. The CDR3: CASSLVQVEPPTGELFF. The DNA for the CDR3 is TGTGCCAGCAGCTTAGTTCAAGTTGAACCGCCGACCGGGGAGCTGTTTTTT. The full variable domain, in which reference TRBV11-2 and TRBJ2-2 provide the parts outside the CDR3, is EAGVAQSPRYKIIEKRQSVAFWCNPISGHATLYWYQQILGQGPKLLIQFQNNGVVDDSQLPKDRFSAERLKGVDSTLKIQPAKLEDSAVYLCASSLVQVEPPTGELFFGEGSRLTVL.

This chain joins TRBV12-5 and TRBJ2-1; no definite D call. The CDR3 has 11 residues. V lost 5 bases, J lost 10 bases, and 9 bases lay in between. The germline gives CDR1 LGHNT, CDR2 FRNRAP. As DNA, the CDR3 is TGTGCTAGTGGTAACTCACGGGAGCAGTTCTTC. Its protein is CASGNSREQFF.

The rearrangement uses TRBV12-3 or TRBV12-4 and TRBJ1-2; D is unclear. Trimming shortened V by 8 bases and J by 4 bases, and 8 bases separated the two germline ends. This CDR3 is built from 11 residues. DNA of the CDR3: TGTGCCAGCGGCCTCGGCTATGGCTACACCTTC. Amino acids: CASGLGYGYTF.

V gene TRBV5-4 combines with J gene TRBJ2-3; possible D gene TRBD2, 6 bases. The ends were cut back, 2 bases at V and 2 bases at J, with 15 bases in the middle. The CDR3 consists of 16 residues. Germline CDR1 and CDR2: SGHNT and YYREEE (reference sequence). CDR3 sequence: CASSLRRVYSTDTQYF. DNA for the CDR3: TGTGCCAGCAGCTTACGGAGGGTCTATTCCACAGATACGCAGTATTTT. The entire variable domain, with the rest obtained from reference TRBV5-4 and TRBJ2-3, is as follows: ETGVTQSPTHLIKTRGQQVTLRCSSQSGHNTVSWYQQALGQGPQFIFQYYREEENGRGNFPPRFSGLQFPNYSSELNVNALELDDSALYLCASSLRRVYSTDTQYFGPGTRLTVL.

This chain links TRBV9 with TRBJ2-3; D remains unclear. Trimming removed 0 bases at V and 1 base at J, with 6 bases between. Germline CDR1 is SGDLS and CDR2 is YYNGEE. The CDR3 has 14 residues. CDR3 amino acids: CASSVARRTDTQYF. The CDR3, as DNA: TGTGCCAGCAGCGTAGCGCGGCGCACAGATACGCAGTATTTT.

The V call is TRBV18, the J call TRBJ1-1; tentative D call: TRBD1 (5 bases). With 6 bases removed from V and 2 bases from J, the gap between germline ends came to 19 bases. CDR1 and CDR2 from the germline V gene are KGHSH and LQKENI. CDR3 size: 16 residues. The CDR3 spells CASSLLKTEINTEAFF. CDR3 coding DNA: TGTGCCAGCTCCCTTTTGAAGACAGAGATCAACACTGAAGCTTTCTTT.

J is TRBJ2-5 and V is TRBV7-6, with 10 nucleotides matching TRBD2. J gave up 3 bases and V 0 bases, and 7 bases lay outside the gene matches. The CDR3 contains 17 residues. Germline V gene data show CDR1 as SGHVS and CDR2 as FNYEAQ. The CDR3 region has the DNA TGTGCCAGCAGCTTAGCCCCGCTAGCGGGGGCGGAAGAGACCCAGTACTTC. Translation: CASSLAPLAGAEETQYF.

In this sample, this clone turned up a few times. The chain links TRBV5-1 to TRBJ2-7; a weak D match, TRBD2 (6 bases). Germline V lookup: CDR1 SGHRS, CDR2 YFSETQ. Trimming removed 0 bases at V and 6 bases at J, with 22 bases between. This CDR3 has 17 amino acids. As DNA, the CDR3 is TGCGCCAGCAGCTTGGCCGGGGGTCCCATCAGTCGGCGCGAGCAGTACTTC. This sequence encodes CASSLAGGPISRREQYF.

The V gene is TRBV9, the J gene TRBJ1-2; no definite D call. Germline values: CDR1 SGDLS, CDR2 YYNGEE. The CDR3 has 17 residues. Trimming took off 0 bases at V and 3 bases at J, with 18 bases between the two ends. CDR3 sequence (DNA): TGTGCCAGCAGCGTAGTTGGTACGCCCCTTGGAGACTATGGCTACACCTTC. Protein: CASSVVGTPLGDYGYTF.

This clone came up once. This rearrangement joins TRBV30 to TRBJ2-3; no clear D gene. Germline lookup yields CDR1 GTSNPN and CDR2 SVGIG (reference sequence). This CDR3 has 11 residues. The V gene lost 7 bases and the J gene lost 4 bases, with 9 bases spanning the gap. The CDR3 DNA is TGTGCCTCCTCCGGTGCAGATACGCAGTATTTT. Translation gives CASSGADTQYF.

The chain employs TRBV7-2 and TRBJ1-2, with D possibly being TRBD1 (6 bases). Germline loops: CDR1 SGHTA, CDR2 FQGNSA. This CDR3 spans 14 amino acids. Trimming removed 6 bases from V and 3 bases from J, with 14 bases in between. DNA of the CDR3: TGTGCCAGCAGATCCCGGGACACCTACTATGGCTACACCTTC. It encodes CASRSRDTYYGYTF.

Here the CDR3 reads CASSYDGMASSTDTQYF. CDR3 sequence (DNA): TGTGCCAGCAGTTACGACGGAATGGCTAGCTCCACAGATACGCAGTATTTT. The J gene is TRBJ2-3, the V gene TRBV6-2 or TRBV6-3, with D maybe TRBD2 (5 bases). In germline, CDR1 is MNHEY, CDR2 SVGEGT. This CDR3 is built from 17 residues. V was pared by 2 bases and J by 2 bases, with 17 bases between.

This chain uses TRBV2 with TRBJ2-3, with 7 bases lining up with TRBD1. Germline loops: CDR1 SNHLY, CDR2 FYNNEI. The CDR3 has 14 residues. J was trimmed by 0 bases and V by 7 bases; bases with no gene match: 4. The chain's CDR3 is CASTKGQSTDTQYF. The CDR3 DNA sequence: TGTGCCAGCACTAAGGGACAGAGCACAGATACGCAGTATTTT.

The chain carries TRBV5-1 and TRBJ2-6; D call uncertain. This CDR3 has 14 residues. Germline CDR1 SGHRS, CDR2 YFSETQ. The ends were cut back, 3 bases at V and 7 bases at J, with 11 bases in the middle. DNA of the CDR3: TGCGCCAGCAGCTCGACTCTCTCAGCCAACGTCCTGACTTTC. As protein: CASSSTLSANVLTF.

The table lists this clone with a few counts. The CDR3 region has the DNA TGTGCCAGCAGTGAAGCAGGAATGGCGCTAAACTATGGCTACACCTTC. Its protein is CASSEAGMALNYGYTF. The chain links TRBV6-1 to TRBJ1-2; D is undetermined. Between the trimmed V and J ends, which lost 0 bases and 2 bases, there was a span of 13 bases. Germline CDR1 reads MNHNS; CDR2 reads SASEGT. The CDR3 spans 16 residues.

The chain links TRBV5-1 to TRBJ1-1, with a weak D call TRBD1 (6 bases). Looked up from germline, CDR1 is SGHRS and CDR2 is YFSETQ. This CDR3 contains 14 residues. V lost 1 base and J 1 base, leaving 8 bases between the germline ends. CDR3 bases: TGCGCCAGCAGCTTGCGGACAGAGAACACTGAAGCTTTCTTT. It yields the protein CASSLRTENTEAFF.

The rearrangement joins TRBV6-1 to TRBJ1-5; the match to TRBD1 covers 7 bases. The CDR3 is 16 amino acids. Germline values: CDR1 MNHNS, CDR2 SASEGT. The V gene end was trimmed by 2 bases and the J gene end by 0 bases; junction bases not matched to a gene: 4. Written as DNA, the CDR3 is TGTGCCAGCAGTGAAATGGGACAGTATAGCAATCAGCCCCAGCATTTT. It codes for CASSEMGQYSNQPQHF.

The chain links TRBV5-4 to TRBJ2-7; no reliable D call. The CDR3 has 12 amino acids. Trimming took 4 bases from V and 4 from J, leaving 9 bases between them. Germline CDR1 is SGHNT and CDR2 is YYREEE (reference sequence). CDR3 loop: CASSRDQYEQYF. CDR3 sequence (DNA): TGTGCCAGCAGCAGAGACCAATACGAGCAGTACTTC.

The chain links TRBV3-1 (or the pseudogene TRBV3-2) to TRBJ1-2, with unresolved D. CDR3 length equals 13 residues. Trimming cost V 6 bases and J 0 bases, with 8 bases left between them. CDR1 LGHDT and CDR2 YNNKEL come from the germline V gene (reference sequence). The CDR3: CASSPTANYGYTF. CDR3 in DNA: TGTGCCAGCAGTCCTACAGCTAACTATGGCTACACCTTC.

This chain uses TRBV7-2 with TRBJ1-5; TRBD1 agrees at 7 bases. From germline, CDR1 is SGHTA and CDR2 FQGNSA. This CDR3 has 14 residues. V shed 6 bases and J 3 bases; nucleotides not matched to a gene: 5. CDR3 residues: CASRRTGLNQPQHF. In DNA form, the CDR3 reads TGTGCCAGCAGGAGGACAGGTCTCAATCAGCCCCAGCATTTT.